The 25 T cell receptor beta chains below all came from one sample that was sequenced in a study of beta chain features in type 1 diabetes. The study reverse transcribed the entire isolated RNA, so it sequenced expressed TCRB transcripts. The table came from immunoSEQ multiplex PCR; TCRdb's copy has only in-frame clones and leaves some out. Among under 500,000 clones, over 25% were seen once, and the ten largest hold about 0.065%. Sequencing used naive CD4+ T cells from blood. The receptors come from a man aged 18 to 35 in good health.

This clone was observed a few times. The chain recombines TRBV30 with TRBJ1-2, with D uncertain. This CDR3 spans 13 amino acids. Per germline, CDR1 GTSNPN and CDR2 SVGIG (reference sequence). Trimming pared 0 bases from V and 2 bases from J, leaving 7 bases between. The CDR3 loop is CAWSVSHNYGYTF. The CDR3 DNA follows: TGTGCCTGGAGTGTGAGCCACAACTATGGCTACACCTTC.

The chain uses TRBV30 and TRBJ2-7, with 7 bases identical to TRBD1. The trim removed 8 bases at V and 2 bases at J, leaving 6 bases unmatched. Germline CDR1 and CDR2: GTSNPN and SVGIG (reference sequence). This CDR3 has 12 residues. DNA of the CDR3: TGTGCCGGAAACAGGGGTACCTACGAGCAGTACTTC. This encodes CAGNRGTYEQYF.

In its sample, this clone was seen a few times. Here the CDR3 DNA reads TGTGCCAGCAGCGGAAGAGGACTAGGCCACAATGAGCAGTTCTTC. Translated: CASSGRGLGHNEQFF. This chain joins TRBV6-5 and TRBJ2-1, with 7 positions matching TRBD2. CDR1 and CDR2 from the germline V gene are MNHEY and SVGAGI. Trimming took 6 bases from V and 5 from J; bases not matched to a gene: 10. There are 15 residues in the CDR3.

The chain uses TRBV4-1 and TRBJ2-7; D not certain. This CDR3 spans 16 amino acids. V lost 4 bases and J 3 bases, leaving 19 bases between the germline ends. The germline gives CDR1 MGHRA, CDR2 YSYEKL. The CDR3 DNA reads TGCGCCAGCAGCCCCCGGGCCTCAAACCCCGACTACGAGCAGTACTTC. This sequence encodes CASSPRASNPDYEQYF.

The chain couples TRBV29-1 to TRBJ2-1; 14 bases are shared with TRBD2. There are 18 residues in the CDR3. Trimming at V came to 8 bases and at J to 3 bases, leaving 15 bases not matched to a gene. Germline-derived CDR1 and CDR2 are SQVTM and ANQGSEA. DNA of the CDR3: TGCAGCCCTCAAAGGACTAGCGGGAGGACGCCGGGCTACAATGAGCAGTTCTTC. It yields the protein CSPQRTSGRTPGYNEQFF.

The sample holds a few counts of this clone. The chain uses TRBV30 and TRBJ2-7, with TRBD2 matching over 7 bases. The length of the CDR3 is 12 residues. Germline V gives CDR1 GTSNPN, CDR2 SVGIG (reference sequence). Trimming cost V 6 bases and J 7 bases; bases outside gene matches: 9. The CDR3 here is CACRLGGTEQYF. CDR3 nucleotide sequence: TGTGCCTGTCGACTCGGGGGGACGGAGCAGTACTTC.

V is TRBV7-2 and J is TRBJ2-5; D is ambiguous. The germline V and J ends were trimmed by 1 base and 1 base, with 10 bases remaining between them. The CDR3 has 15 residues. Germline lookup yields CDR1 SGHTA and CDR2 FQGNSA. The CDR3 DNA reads TGTGCCAGCAGCTTAGGCCGGCTGAGCCAAGAGACCCAGTACTTC. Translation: CASSLGRLSQETQYF.

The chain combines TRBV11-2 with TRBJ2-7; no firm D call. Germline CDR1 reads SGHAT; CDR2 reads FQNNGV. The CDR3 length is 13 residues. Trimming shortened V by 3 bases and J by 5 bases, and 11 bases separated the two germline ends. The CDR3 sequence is CASSLGRADEQYF. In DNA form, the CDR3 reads TGTGCCAGCAGCTTGGGTAGGGCGGACGAGCAGTACTTC.

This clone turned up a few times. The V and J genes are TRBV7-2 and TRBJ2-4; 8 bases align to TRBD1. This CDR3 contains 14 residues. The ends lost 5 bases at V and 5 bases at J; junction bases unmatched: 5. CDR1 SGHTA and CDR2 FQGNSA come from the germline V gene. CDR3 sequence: CASSPGQGQNIQYF. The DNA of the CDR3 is TGTGCCAGCAGCCCTGGACAGGGCCAAAACATTCAGTACTTC.

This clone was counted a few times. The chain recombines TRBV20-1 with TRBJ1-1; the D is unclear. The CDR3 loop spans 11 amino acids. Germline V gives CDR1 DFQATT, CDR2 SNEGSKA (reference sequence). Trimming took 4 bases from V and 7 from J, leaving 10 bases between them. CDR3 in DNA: TGCAGTGCTACCACATGGGATGAAGCTTTCTTT. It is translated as CSATTWDEAFF.

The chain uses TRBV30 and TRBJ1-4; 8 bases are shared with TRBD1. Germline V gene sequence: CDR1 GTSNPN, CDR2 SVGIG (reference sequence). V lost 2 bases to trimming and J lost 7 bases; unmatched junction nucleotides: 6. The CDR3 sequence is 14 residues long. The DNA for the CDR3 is TGTGCCTGGAGTCCAACAGGGGGATCTGAAAAACTGTTTTTT. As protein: CAWSPTGGSEKLFF.

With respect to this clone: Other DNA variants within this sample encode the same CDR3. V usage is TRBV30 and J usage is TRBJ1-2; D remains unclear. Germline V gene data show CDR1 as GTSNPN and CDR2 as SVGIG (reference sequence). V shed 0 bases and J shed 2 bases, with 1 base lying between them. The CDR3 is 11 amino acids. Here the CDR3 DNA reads TGTGCCTGGAGTGTGAACTATGGCTACACCTTC. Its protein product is CAWSVNYGYTF.

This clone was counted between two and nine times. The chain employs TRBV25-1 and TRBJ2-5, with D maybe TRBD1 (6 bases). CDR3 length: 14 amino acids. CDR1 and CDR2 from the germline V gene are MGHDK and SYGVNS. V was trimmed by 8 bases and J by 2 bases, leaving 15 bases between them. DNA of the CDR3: TGTGCCAGCGGGCAGGGGAGTGGGCAAGAGACCCAGTACTTC. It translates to CASGQGSGQETQYF.

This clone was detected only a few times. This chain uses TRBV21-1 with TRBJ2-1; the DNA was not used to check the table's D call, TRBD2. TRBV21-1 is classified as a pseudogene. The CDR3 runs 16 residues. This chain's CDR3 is CASSKAISKSYNEQFF. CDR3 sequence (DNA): TGTGCCAGCAGCAAAGCTATTAGTAAGTCCTACAATGAGCAGTTCTTC.

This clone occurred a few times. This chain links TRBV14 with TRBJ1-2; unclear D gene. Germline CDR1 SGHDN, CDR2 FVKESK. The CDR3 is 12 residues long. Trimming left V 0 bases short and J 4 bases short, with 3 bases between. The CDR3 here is CASSQDRYGYTF. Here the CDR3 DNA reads TGTGCCAGCAGCCAAGATCGCTATGGCTACACCTTC. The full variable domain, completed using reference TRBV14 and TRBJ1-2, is EAGVTQFPSHSVIEKGQTVTLRCDPISGHDNLYWYRRVMGKEIKFLLHFVKESKQDESGMPNNRFLAERTGGTYSTLKVQPAELEDSGVYFCASSQDRYGYTFGSGTRLTVV.

CDR3 nucleotides: TGCAGTGGGGACAGGGGGAATGAGCAGTTCTTC. Its protein is CSGDRGNEQFF. The gene calls are TRBV20-1 and TRBJ2-1; 11 nucleotides agree with TRBD1. Germline CDR1 DFQATT, CDR2 SNEGSKA (reference sequence). V was clipped by 7 bases and J by 7 bases; unmatched bases: 0. CDR3 length equals 11 residues.

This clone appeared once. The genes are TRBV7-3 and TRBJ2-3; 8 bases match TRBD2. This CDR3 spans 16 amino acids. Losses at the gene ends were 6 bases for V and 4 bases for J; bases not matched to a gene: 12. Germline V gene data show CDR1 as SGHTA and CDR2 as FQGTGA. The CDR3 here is CASSPQRESTPDTQYF. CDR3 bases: TGTGCCAGCAGTCCCCAGCGGGAGAGTACCCCAGATACGCAGTATTTT.

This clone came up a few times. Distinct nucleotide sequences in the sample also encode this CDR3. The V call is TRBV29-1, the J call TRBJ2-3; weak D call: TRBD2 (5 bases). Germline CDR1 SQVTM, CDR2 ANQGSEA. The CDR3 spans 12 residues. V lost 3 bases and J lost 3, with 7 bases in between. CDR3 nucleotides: TGCAGCGTTGACGAGGGTACAGATACGCAGTATTTT. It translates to CSVDEGTDTQYF.

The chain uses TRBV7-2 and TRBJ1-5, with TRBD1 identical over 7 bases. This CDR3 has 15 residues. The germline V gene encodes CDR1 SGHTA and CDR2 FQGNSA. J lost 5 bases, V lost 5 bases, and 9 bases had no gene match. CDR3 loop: CASSPGTAKYQPQHF. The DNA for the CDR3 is TGTGCCAGCAGCCCTGGGACAGCTAAATATCAGCCCCAGCATTTT.

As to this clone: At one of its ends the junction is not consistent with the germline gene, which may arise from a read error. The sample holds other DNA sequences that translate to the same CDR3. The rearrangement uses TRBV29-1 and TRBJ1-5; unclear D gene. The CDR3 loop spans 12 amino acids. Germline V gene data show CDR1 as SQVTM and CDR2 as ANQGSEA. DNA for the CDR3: TGCAGCGTTCAGTCGAGCAACCAGCCCCAGCATTTT. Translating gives CSVQSSNQPQHF.

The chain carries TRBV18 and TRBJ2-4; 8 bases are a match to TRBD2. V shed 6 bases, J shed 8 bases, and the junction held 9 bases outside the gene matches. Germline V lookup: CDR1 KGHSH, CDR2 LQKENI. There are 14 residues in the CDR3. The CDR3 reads CASSPGGASDIQYF. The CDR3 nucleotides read TGTGCCAGCTCGCCCGGGGGGGCGTCGGACATTCAGTACTTC.

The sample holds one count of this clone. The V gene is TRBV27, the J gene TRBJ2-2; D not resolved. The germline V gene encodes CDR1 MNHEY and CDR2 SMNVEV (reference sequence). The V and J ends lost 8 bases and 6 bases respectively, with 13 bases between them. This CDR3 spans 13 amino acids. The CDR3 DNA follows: TGTGCCAGCCGCGGCCCCTGGGCCGGGGAGCTGTTTTTT. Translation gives CASRGPWAGELFF.

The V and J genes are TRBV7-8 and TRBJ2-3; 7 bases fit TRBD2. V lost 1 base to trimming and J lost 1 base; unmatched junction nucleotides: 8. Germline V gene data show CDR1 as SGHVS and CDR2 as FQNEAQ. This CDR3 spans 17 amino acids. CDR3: CASSLGGFREGTDTQYF. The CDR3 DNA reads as TGTGCCAGCAGCTTAGGAGGTTTCCGGGAGGGCACAGATACGCAGTATTTT.

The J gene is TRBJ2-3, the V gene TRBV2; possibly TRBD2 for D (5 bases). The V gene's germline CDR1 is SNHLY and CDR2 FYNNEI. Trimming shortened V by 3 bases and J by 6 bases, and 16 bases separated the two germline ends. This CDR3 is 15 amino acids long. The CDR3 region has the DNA TGTGCCAGCAGTGAGGACTCCCGCAGCCACGATACGCAGTATTTT. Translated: CASSEDSRSHDTQYF.

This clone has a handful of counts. For the CDR3, the DNA is TGTGCCAGCAGCTTGAATCGTCAGGGGGCCGATACGCAGTATTTT. It is translated as CASSLNRQGADTQYF. The chain has TRBV5-4 and TRBJ2-3; 8 positions agree with TRBD1. V lost 1 base, J lost 6 bases, and 7 bases stayed unmatched. CDR1 SGHNT and CDR2 YYREEE come from the germline V gene (reference sequence). The CDR3 length is 15 residues.